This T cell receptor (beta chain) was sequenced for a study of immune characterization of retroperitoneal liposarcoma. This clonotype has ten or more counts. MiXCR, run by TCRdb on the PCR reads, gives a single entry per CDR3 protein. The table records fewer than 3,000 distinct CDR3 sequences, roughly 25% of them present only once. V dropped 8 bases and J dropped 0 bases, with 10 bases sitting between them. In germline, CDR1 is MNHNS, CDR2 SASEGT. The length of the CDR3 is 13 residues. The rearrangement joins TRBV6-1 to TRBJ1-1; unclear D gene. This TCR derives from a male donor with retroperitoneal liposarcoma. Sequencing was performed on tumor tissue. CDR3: CASGRRMNTEAFF. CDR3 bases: TGTGCCAGCGGGAGGAGAATGAACACTGAAGCTTTCTTT.